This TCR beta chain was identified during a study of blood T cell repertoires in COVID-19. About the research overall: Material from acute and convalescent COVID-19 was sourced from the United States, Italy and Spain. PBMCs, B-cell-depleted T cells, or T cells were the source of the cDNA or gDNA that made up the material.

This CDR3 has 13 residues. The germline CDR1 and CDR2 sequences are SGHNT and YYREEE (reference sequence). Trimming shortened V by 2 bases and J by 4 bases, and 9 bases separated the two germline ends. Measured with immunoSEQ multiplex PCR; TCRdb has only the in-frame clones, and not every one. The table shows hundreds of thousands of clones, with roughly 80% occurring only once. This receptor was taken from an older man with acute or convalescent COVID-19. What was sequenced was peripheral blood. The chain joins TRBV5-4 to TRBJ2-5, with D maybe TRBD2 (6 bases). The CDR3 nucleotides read TGTGCCAGCAGCTTCCCGGGACTAGAGACCCAGTACTTC. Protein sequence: CASSFPGLETQYF.